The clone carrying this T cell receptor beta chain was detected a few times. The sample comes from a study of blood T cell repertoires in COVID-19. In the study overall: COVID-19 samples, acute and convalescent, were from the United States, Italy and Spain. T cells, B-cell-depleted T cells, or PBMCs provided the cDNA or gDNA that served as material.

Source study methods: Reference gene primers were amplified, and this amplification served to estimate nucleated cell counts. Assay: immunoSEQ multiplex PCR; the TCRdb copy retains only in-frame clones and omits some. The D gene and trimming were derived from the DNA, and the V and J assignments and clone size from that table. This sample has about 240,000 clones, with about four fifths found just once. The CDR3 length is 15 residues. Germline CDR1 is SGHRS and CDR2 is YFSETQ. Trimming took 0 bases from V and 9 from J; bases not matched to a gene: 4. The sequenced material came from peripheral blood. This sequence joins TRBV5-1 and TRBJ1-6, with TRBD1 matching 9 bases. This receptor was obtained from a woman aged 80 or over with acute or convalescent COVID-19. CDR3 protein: CASSLDGQGSSPLHF. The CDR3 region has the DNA TGCGCCAGCAGCTTGGATGGACAGGGGTCTTCACCCCTCCACTTT.